What follows are 4 T cell receptor beta chains derived from one specimen sequenced in a study of lymphopenia after photon versus proton radiotherapy. Libraries were prepared by immunoSEQ multiplex PCR; TCRdb keeps only in-frame clonotypes and omits some of them. The table includes almost 30,000 clones, approximately 87% detected once. Specimen: peripheral blood, collected from a patient treated with proton-based radiotherapy. These receptors were taken from a woman between 55 and 75 years old with cholangiocarcinoma. Some clones in this sample may be carry-over from other donors' samples.

V is TRBV5-5 and J is TRBJ2-7, with D possibly called TRBD1 or TRBD2 (5 bases each). The V end was cut by 4 bases, the J end by 5 bases, with 19 bases between. The CDR3 extends over 15 amino acids. CDR1 SGHKS and CDR2 YYEKEE come from the germline V gene (reference sequence). For the CDR3, the DNA is TGTGCCAGCAGCCCGGGGACGGAGGTGATAAACGAGCAGTACTTC. This encodes CASSPGTEVINEQYF.

The CDR3 DNA sequence: TGTGCCAGCAGCAAGGGGTCGGTCGACTATGGCTACACCTTC. Its protein product is CASSKGSVDYGYTF. This chain connects TRBV7-9 to TRBJ1-2; D is perhaps TRBD1 (5 bases). CDR1 and CDR2 (germline): SEHNR, FQNEAQ (reference sequence). This CDR3 is built from 14 residues. Trimming took 5 bases from V and 3 from J, leaving 13 bases between them.

The chain couples TRBV6-1 to TRBJ1-1; the D gene is possibly TRBD1 (5 bases). The CDR3 has 14 residues. CDR1 and CDR2 (germline): MNHNS, SASEGT. Trimming took 4 bases from V and 3 from J, leaving 12 bases between them. CDR3 loop: CASSGSGWYTEAFF. The CDR3 nucleotides are TGTGCCAGCAGTGGTTCAGGGTGGTACACTGAAGCTTTCTTT.

This clone occurred a few times. The chain carries TRBV11-3 and TRBJ2-3, with D possibly matching TRBD1 (6 bases). This CDR3 has 16 amino acids. Trimming cost V 4 bases and J 8 bases, with 22 bases left between them. CDR1 is SGHNT and CDR2 is YENEEA in the germline V gene. CDR3 in amino acids: CASSSGDGGLSGTQYF. The CDR3 DNA reads TGTGCCAGCAGCTCCGGCGATGGGGGCCTCAGTGGTACGCAGTATTTT.